This T cell receptor (beta chain) was captured by sequencing in a study of cytomegalovirus exposure and HLA in healthy donors. A word on this clone: Its matching antigen is unknown.

Study-wide results and caveats: The study labeled under 200 TCR beta chains cytomegalovirus-associated. A later analysis linked 15,000 to 20,000 TCR beta sequences to HLA alleles at 0.05 false discovery rate.

It was with 60 Vbeta and 13 Jbeta primers that the PCR ran. Clones were sequenced by immunoSEQ multiplex PCR, and TCRdb holds only the in-frame ones, with some missing. The repertoire consists of about 130,000 clones, with around 73% occurring once and the leading ten covering less than 3.5%. V shed 1 base and J shed 13 bases, with 19 bases lying between them. CDR1 is SGHTA and CDR2 is FQGNSA in the germline V gene. The CDR3 is made up of 15 amino acids. Sequencing was carried out using PBMCs. This sequence joins TRBV7-2 and TRBJ1-4, with D possibly being TRBD1 (5 bases). This TCR was recovered from a human donor in good health. The CDR3 protein is CASSLGVGWRGRLFF. Written as DNA, the CDR3 is TGTGCCAGCAGCTTAGGGGTTGGTTGGAGGGGACGACTGTTTTTT.